This TCR beta chain appears in the sequencing data of a study of blood T cell repertoires in COVID-19 (dated by TCRdb to about 2020). About the full investigation: Samples covering the acute and convalescent phases of COVID-19 were provided by collaborators in the United States, Italy and Spain. Where HLA class I and class II types were available, the types were taken from metadata supplied by the sample provider, not from assay-based typing. The material from the prospective study consisted of cDNA or gDNA derived from T cells, B-cell-depleted T cells, or PBMCs. Deeply sampled blood TCRbeta repertoires from subjects exposed to, actively infected with, or recovered from COVID-19 were included in the dataset. A de-identified subject ID, COVID-19 status, age in years and sex were almost always included in the sample metadata. The samples were drawn from two sources: the first 160 participants of the ongoing ImmuneRACE study, and 950 to 1,500 subjects contributed by 6 global collaborators. The repertoires were released in a freely available public database intended as a resource for research on the immune response to SARS-CoV-2. General conclusions and limits of the study: How much clinical and demographic metadata was included differed by source and by participant, and the metadata was provided uncurated.

TCRbeta CDR3 regions were amplified from genomic DNA by means of the immunoSEQ Assay, a bias-controlled multiplex PCR. As for how the authors treated the data: The number of nucleated cells in each sample was estimated from the amplification of reference gene primers within the assay. To quantify the absolute abundance of each unique TCRbeta CDR3 rearrangement, sequence reads were collapsed and filtered. For each sample, productive Simpson clonality was calculated as the square root of Simpson's diversity index over productive rearrangements. Drawn from immuneACCESS, this table holds only the in-frame rearrangements with V and J called that TCRdb kept. Clones are partly lost; checked studies trace under half to an unresolved V gene and leave the rest unexplained. V and J calls and clone size are those listed in that table; D and trimming were worked out from the DNA. Here the sample has some 110,000 clones; about nine tenths occur a single time. Of the sample, 7.7% falls within the top ten clones.

Whole blood was collected in K2EDTA tubes by collaborating institutions according to the institutions' own protocols. For TCRbeta analysis, collaborators shipped samples as frozen whole blood, isolated PBMCs, or DNA extracted from either of those sample types. A remark on this clone: No antigen is known for it. A junction boundary mismatches the germline segment, possibly from a read error.

This TCR was recovered from a human donor in a cohort sampled during active COVID-19. The sample was peripheral blood.

The CDR3 amino acid sequence is: CASTQMAGAGEKLFF. The DNA sequence reads TGTGCCAGCACCCAAATGGCTGGCGCAGGTGAAAAACTGTTTTTT. The rearrangement combines TRBV16 with TRBJ1-4, with the D gene call left open. The CDR3 runs 15 residues from the cysteine to the phenylalanine. The entry retains the CDR3 DNA only, 45 bases that are in frame from base 1. The germline V gene gives CDR1 as KGHSY and CDR2 as FQNENV.